A single sample is the source of the 32 T cell receptor beta chains below, sequenced in a study of blood T cell repertoires in COVID-19. TCRdb keeps only in-frame clones here, not all; method: immunoSEQ multiplex PCR. Of tens of thousands of clones detected, around 90% appear once; the ten largest clones hold roughly 13%. The sequencing input was peripheral blood. Receptors originate from a man of 80 years or more with acute or convalescent COVID-19.

This clone was recorded a few times. The chain combines TRBV4-1 with TRBJ1-2; TRBD1 might be the D (6 bases). Germline CDR1 reads MGHRA; CDR2 reads YSYEKL. The length of the CDR3 is 12 residues. Trimming shortened V by 1 base and J by 6 bases, and 6 bases separated the two germline ends. This chain's CDR3 is CASSQGTDGYTF. CDR3 nucleotides: TGCGCCAGCAGCCAAGGGACAGATGGCTACACCTTC.

The genes are TRBV19 and TRBJ2-1; tentative D call: TRBD2 (7 bases). The V gene lost 7 bases and the J gene lost 4 bases, with 14 bases spanning the gap. The CDR3 has 14 residues. The germline V gene encodes CDR1 LNHDA and CDR2 SQIVND (reference sequence). The CDR3 is CASTGGQLYNEQFF. In nucleotides, the CDR3 is TGTGCCAGTACCGGGGGGCAACTATACAATGAGCAGTTCTTC. Full variable domain (remainder filled in from reference TRBV19 and TRBJ2-1): DGGITQSPKYLFRKEGQNVTLSCEQNLNHDAMYWYRQDPGQGLRLIYYSQIVNDFQKGDIAEGYSVSREKKESFPLTVTSAQKNPTAFYLCASTGGQLYNEQFFGPGTRLTVL.

This clone was seen a single time. The V call is TRBV5-5, the J call TRBJ2-3, with D perhaps TRBD2 (5 bases). Germline CDR1 reads SGHKS; CDR2 reads YYEKEE (reference sequence). The CDR3 runs to 12 residues. Trimming pared 4 bases from V and 6 bases from J, leaving 9 bases between. The CDR3 here is CASSPGYDTQYF. CDR3 DNA: TGTGCCAGCAGCCCGGGGTATGATACGCAGTATTTT.

In its sample, this clone was seen once. This chain uses TRBV24-1 with TRBJ1-1, with 10 positions matching TRBD1. This CDR3 has 14 residues. Trimming cost V 5 bases and J 3 bases; bases outside gene matches: 2. Germline-derived CDR1 and CDR2 are KGHDR and SFDVKD. CDR3 DNA: TGTGCCACCAGTGCTGGACAGGGGGACACTGAAGCTTTCTTT. Translating it yields CATSAGQGDTEAFF.

This clone appeared a single time. The chain links TRBV3-1 (or the pseudogene TRBV3-2) to TRBJ1-3, with D tentatively TRBD1 (5 bases). This CDR3 has 13 residues. The germline V gene has CDR1 LGHDT and CDR2 YNNKEL (reference sequence). Trimming took off 7 bases at V and 5 bases at J, with 12 bases between the two ends. The CDR3 DNA follows: TGTGCCAGCACTCAGGGAGGTAGAAACACCATATATTTT. It translates to CASTQGGRNTIYF.

The chain combines TRBV14 with TRBJ1-2, with D possibly TRBD1 on 6 matching bases. Germline CDR1 is SGHDN and CDR2 is FVKESK. The CDR3 spans 13 residues. The V end was cut by 3 bases, the J end by 8 bases, with 13 bases between. The CDR3 nucleotides are TGTGCCAGCAGCCATCCCGGGGGGGGCGGCTACACCTTC. It is translated as CASSHPGGGGYTF.

The gene calls are TRBV29-1 and TRBJ2-2, with 12 bases fitting TRBD2. The V and J ends lost 1 base and 4 bases, in that order; junction bases with no gene match: 4. Germline V lookup: CDR1 SQVTM, CDR2 ANQGSEA. This CDR3 region has 16 residues. CDR3 nucleotides: TGCAGCGTTGAAGGGACTAGCGGGGTGGGCACCGGGGAGCTGTTTTTT. Protein sequence: CSVEGTSGVGTGELFF.

This clone was seen just once. The rearrangement uses TRBV7-9 and TRBJ1-6; perhaps TRBD1 as D (6 bases). Germline loops: CDR1 SEHNR, CDR2 FQNEAQ (reference sequence). The V gene lost 0 bases and the J gene lost 2 bases, with 8 bases spanning the gap. This CDR3 is 16 amino acids long. The CDR3 DNA reads as TGTGCCAGCAGCTTAGCAGGGGGACCCTATAATTCACCCCTCCACTTT. Translation gives CASSLAGGPYNSPLHF.

The chain recombines TRBV18 with TRBJ2-1, with TRBD1 identical over 7 bases. The germline V gene encodes CDR1 KGHSH and CDR2 LQKENI. After removal of 0 bases from V and 1 base from J, the junction contained 9 bases not matched to a gene. The CDR3 contains 18 residues. CDR3 DNA: TGTGCCAGCTCACCACCCAGCCCGGGACAGCTATCCTACAATGAGCAGTTCTTC. It codes for CASSPPSPGQLSYNEQFF.

The V call is TRBV5-1, the J call TRBJ2-2, with TRBD1 as a possible D gene (5 bases). V shed 3 bases and J shed 4 bases, with 19 bases lying between them. CDR3 length: 17 residues. Germline lookup yields CDR1 SGHRS and CDR2 YFSETQ. The CDR3 nucleotides read TGCGCCAGCAGCTACTTCCCAGGGTCAAGAGGCACCGGGGAGCTGTTTTTT. It codes for CASSYFPGSRGTGELFF.

The gene calls are TRBV10-1 and TRBJ1-6, with D uncertain. Germline V gene lookup returns CDR1 WNHNN and CDR2 SYGVQD (reference sequence). Trimming cost V 4 bases and J 8 bases, with 9 bases left between them. The CDR3 totals 13 residues. The DNA of the CDR3 is TGCGCCAGCAGTGGCCAGTTTGATTCACCCCTCCACTTT. This sequence encodes CASSGQFDSPLHF.

The genes are TRBV30 and TRBJ2-3; the D gene is possibly TRBD2 (6 bases). This CDR3 has 13 residues. The germline CDR1 and CDR2 sequences are GTSNPN and SVGIG (reference sequence). Trimming took off 4 bases at V and 0 bases at J, with 8 bases between the two ends. The CDR3 is CAWMEGSTDTQYF. The DNA of the CDR3 is TGTGCCTGGATGGAGGGTAGCACAGATACGCAGTATTTT.

The V call is TRBV2, the J call TRBJ1-5, with D perhaps TRBD1 (6 bases). CDR1 is SNHLY and CDR2 is FYNNEI in the germline V gene. V was pared by 9 bases and J by 4 bases, with 19 bases between. This CDR3 has 15 residues. This CDR3 is CASVLTTGINQPQHF. CDR3 sequence (DNA): TGTGCCAGTGTCTTAACTACAGGGATTAATCAGCCCCAGCATTTT.

The DNA of the CDR3 is TGTGCCAGTATATGGACAGGGGCTAGCAATCAGCCCCAGCATTTT. Translated: CASIWTGASNQPQHF. The J gene is TRBJ1-5, the V gene TRBV19, with TRBD1 matching over 9 bases. CDR3 length equals 15 residues. Germline assignment: CDR1 LNHDA and CDR2 SQIVND (reference sequence). With 7 bases clipped from V and 0 bases from J, the junction kept 4 bases outside the gene matches.

The chain has TRBV2 and TRBJ1-5; TRBD1 agrees at 7 bases. This CDR3 region has 15 residues. V trimming: 6 bases; J trimming: 2 bases; junction bases outside the gene matches: 7. CDR1 and CDR2 (germline): SNHLY, FYNNEI. CDR3 DNA: TGTGCCAGCAGGTCACAGGGGTCGGGCAATCAGCCCCAGCATTTT. The encoded protein is CASRSQGSGNQPQHF.

The chain joins TRBV6-5 to TRBJ2-7, with 7 positions matching TRBD1. The germline CDR1 and CDR2 sequences are MNHEY and SVGAGI. Trimming took 5 bases from V and 0 from J; bases not matched to a gene: 7. The CDR3 is 15 amino acids. The CDR3 protein is CASSLQGPRSYEQYF. DNA of the CDR3: TGTGCCAGCAGTCTACAGGGGCCCCGCTCCTACGAGCAGTACTTC.

The J gene is TRBJ1-6, the V gene TRBV10-1; 8 nucleotides align to TRBD1. The CDR3 has 13 residues. Germline trimming cut 3 bases from V and 10 bases from J; bases unmatched to any gene: 2. Germline V gene lookup returns CDR1 WNHNN and CDR2 SYGVQD (reference sequence). The CDR3 protein is CASSDRGPSPLHF. The CDR3 coding sequence is TGCGCCAGCAGTGACAGGGGGCCCTCACCCCTCCACTTT.

This CDR3 is CASSLNQPQHF. The DNA for the CDR3 is TGTGCCAGCAGTCTGAATCAGCCCCAGCATTTT. This chain links TRBV6-5 with TRBJ1-5; D gene uncertain. V shed 5 bases and J shed 4 bases, with 3 bases lying between them. This CDR3 has 11 amino acids. Germline V gene sequence: CDR1 MNHEY, CDR2 SVGAGI.

This clone appeared once. The rearrangement uses TRBV30 and TRBJ1-1; D remains ambiguous. V lost 2 bases and J lost 5, with 12 bases in between. Looked up from germline, CDR1 is GTSNPN and CDR2 is SVGIG (reference sequence). The CDR3 has 13 amino acids. The CDR3 DNA reads as TGTGCCTGGAGTCGAGAATCCAGGACTGAAGCTTTCTTT. Its translation is CAWSRESRTEAFF.

V gene TRBV18 combines with J gene TRBJ2-3, with a weak D call TRBD2 (5 bases). Germline V gene data show CDR1 as KGHSH and CDR2 as LQKENI. V was cut by 2 bases and J by 0 bases, with 12 bases left in between. This CDR3 comprises 16 residues. This CDR3 reads CASSPGRPTSTDTQYF. The DNA for the CDR3 is TGTGCCAGCTCACCAGGGAGACCTACTAGCACAGATACGCAGTATTTT.

The chain uses TRBV2 and TRBJ2-1; 8 bases align to TRBD1. This CDR3 is built from 15 residues. The germline V gene encodes CDR1 SNHLY and CDR2 FYNNEI. With 4 bases clipped from V and 9 bases from J, the junction kept 11 bases outside the gene matches. The CDR3 coding sequence is TGTGCCAGCAGTGCGGAGGCAGGGGGCTATGGTGAGCAGTTCTTC. Translation gives CASSAEAGGYGEQFF.

This rearrangement joins TRBV10-3 to TRBJ1-1, with 9 bases aligning to TRBD1. This CDR3 has 15 amino acids. V shed 5 bases and J 1 base; nucleotides not matched to a gene: 5. CDR1 ENHRY and CDR2 SYGVKD come from the germline V gene. CDR3 region: CAISQRTGANTEAFF. For the CDR3, the DNA is TGTGCCATCAGTCAAAGGACAGGGGCGAACACTGAAGCTTTCTTT.

This sequence joins TRBV24-1 and TRBJ1-2, with D unclear. Germline CDR1 KGHDR, CDR2 SFDVKD. CDR3 size: 11 residues. The V gene lost 5 bases and the J gene lost 7 bases, with 7 bases spanning the gap. CDR3 bases: TGTGCCACCAGTGCGGGTATTGGCTACACCTTC. Translation gives CATSAGIGYTF.

J is TRBJ1-1 and V is TRBV2; TRBD1 agrees at 8 bases. V trimming: 6 bases; J trimming: 5 bases; junction bases outside the gene matches: 8. CDR1 and CDR2 (germline): SNHLY, FYNNEI. This CDR3 has 14 amino acids. CDR3 region: CASRPETGATEAFF. The CDR3 coding sequence is TGTGCCAGCAGACCCGAGACAGGGGCGACTGAAGCTTTCTTT. The full variable domain, rest sourced from reference TRBV2 and TRBJ1-1, is EPEVTQTPSHQVTQMGQEVILRCVPISNHLYFYWYRQILGQKVEFLVSFYNNEISEKSEIFDDQFSVERPDGSNFTLKIRSTKLEDSAMYFCASRPETGATEAFFGQGTRLTVV.

This chain uses TRBV7-2 with TRBJ1-1, with unresolved D. The CDR3 covers 13 residues. CDR1 is SGHTA, CDR2 FQGNSA, per germline. The V gene lost 4 bases and the J gene lost 0 bases, with 6 bases spanning the gap. CDR3 amino acids: CASSYRVNTEAFF. CDR3 DNA sequence: TGTGCCAGCAGCTACAGAGTGAACACTGAAGCTTTCTTT.

The chain employs TRBV6-5 and TRBJ2-2, with 8 bases identical to TRBD1. J was trimmed by 6 bases and V by 6 bases; bases with no gene match: 6. The CDR3 has 14 residues. Germline CDR1 reads MNHEY; CDR2 reads SVGAGI. Here the CDR3 reads CASRGQGWAGELFF. For the CDR3, the DNA is TGTGCCAGCAGAGGACAGGGCTGGGCCGGGGAGCTGTTTTTT.

This clone was seen just once. This chain links TRBV7-9 with TRBJ1-2; D gene unclear. Trimming removed 1 base at V and 0 bases at J, with 6 bases between. The CDR3 runs 14 residues. The germline gives CDR1 SEHNR, CDR2 FQNEAQ (reference sequence). CDR3 protein: CASSLGRSNYGYTF. In DNA, the CDR3 is TGTGCCAGCAGCTTAGGGCGGTCTAACTATGGCTACACCTTC.

The rearrangement joins TRBV3-1 (or the pseudogene TRBV3-2) to TRBJ2-5; 11 bases are a match to TRBD2. The CDR3 extends over 17 amino acids. The ends lost 5 bases at V and 4 bases at J; junction bases unmatched: 12. The germline CDR1 and CDR2 sequences are LGHDT and YNNKEL (reference sequence). The CDR3 DNA sequence: TGTGCCAGCAGCAAAGGAGGGCTAGCGGGGGGAGGAGAGACCCAGTACTTC. This gives the protein CASSKGGLAGGGETQYF.

This clone was seen once. V is TRBV19 and J is TRBJ2-1; the match to TRBD2 covers 10 bases. CDR3 length: 15 amino acids. Germline CDR1 LNHDA, CDR2 SQIVND (reference sequence). The ends lost 6 bases at V and 6 bases at J; junction bases unmatched: 8. The CDR3 DNA sequence: TGTGCCAGTAGCCCGTTGGGACTAGCGTCCAATGAGCAGTTCTTC. Its protein product is CASSPLGLASNEQFF.

This chain joins TRBV3-1 (or the pseudogene TRBV3-2) and TRBJ2-3; the D gene is possibly TRBD2 (6 bases). The CDR3 has 15 amino acids. Per germline, CDR1 LGHDT and CDR2 YNNKEL (reference sequence). V lost 0 bases to trimming and J lost 4 bases, with 11 bases between them. This CDR3 reads CASSQDLSGADTQYF. CDR3 nucleotide sequence: TGTGCCAGCAGCCAAGATCTATCGGGGGCAGATACGCAGTATTTT.

V and J are TRBV3-1 (or the pseudogene TRBV3-2) and TRBJ1-1; TRBD1 matches at 7 bases. This CDR3 has 15 amino acids. Germline V gene data show CDR1 as LGHDT and CDR2 as YNNKEL (reference sequence). V dropped 4 bases and J dropped 4; count of bases not matched to a gene: 9. The CDR3 sequence: CASSPTTGTVTEAFF. The CDR3 DNA is TGTGCCAGCAGCCCAACGACAGGGACGGTCACTGAAGCTTTCTTT.

The genes are TRBV9 and TRBJ2-1; 10 bases agree with TRBD2. This CDR3 is 16 amino acids long. The junction had 3 bases not matched to a gene; V was cut back by 0 bases and J by 3 bases. CDR1 and CDR2 (germline): SGDLS, YYNGEE. CDR3 loop: CASSVVAGGLYNEQFF. The CDR3 DNA reads as TGTGCCAGCAGCGTAGTAGCGGGGGGCCTCTACAATGAGCAGTTCTTC. The whole variable domain, remainder taken from reference TRBV9 and TRBJ2-1, is DSGVTQTPKHLITATGQRVTLRCSPRSGDLSVYWYQQSLDQGLQFLIQYYNGEERAKGNILERFSAQQFPDLHSELNLSSLELGDSALYFCASSVVAGGLYNEQFFGPGTRLTVL.